The 22 T cell receptor beta chains below were found in one sample sequenced in a study of blood T cell repertoires in COVID-19. TCRdb's table, derived via immunoSEQ multiplex PCR, lists solely in-frame clones and lacks some. The sample contains 200,000 to 250,000 clones, 82% of which appear only once. The specimen sequenced was peripheral blood. These receptors came from a woman aged 80 or over with acute or convalescent COVID-19.

The chain couples TRBV19 to TRBJ1-6, with TRBD1 matching over 9 bases. Per the germline V gene, CDR1 is LNHDA and CDR2 is SQIVND (reference sequence). The CDR3 is 16 amino acids. V dropped 5 bases and J dropped 5; count of bases not matched to a gene: 7. Written as DNA, the CDR3 is TGTGCCAGTAGTCTACAGGGGGCGGTAGATAATTCACCCCTCCACTTT. Residues: CASSLQGAVDNSPLHF. The variable domain in full, with the rest retrieved from reference TRBV19 and TRBJ1-6, is DGGITQSPKYLFRKEGQNVTLSCEQNLNHDAMYWYRQDPGQGLRLIYYSQIVNDFQKGDIAEGYSVSREKKESFPLTVTSAQKNPTAFYLCASSLQGAVDNSPLHFGNGTRLTVT.

About this clone itself: Different DNA sequences within this sample yield the same CDR3. The genes are TRBV19 and TRBJ1-1; tentatively, D is TRBD1 (6 bases). V was pared by 2 bases and J by 1 base, with 11 bases between. This CDR3 is built from 15 residues. Germline V gene lookup returns CDR1 LNHDA and CDR2 SQIVND (reference sequence). The CDR3 bases are TGTGCCAGTAGTATACCCGGACAGAGGAACACTGAAGCTTTCTTT. It codes for CASSIPGQRNTEAFF.

This chain joins TRBV6-5 and TRBJ1-1; tentative D call: TRBD1 (6 bases). The germline CDR1 and CDR2 sequences are MNHEY and SVGAGI. V was cut by 4 bases and J by 0 bases, with 15 bases left in between. This CDR3 is built from 16 residues. CDR3 amino acids: CASSSIGTLMNTEAFF. DNA for the CDR3: TGTGCCAGCAGTTCGATAGGGACATTGATGAACACTGAAGCTTTCTTT.

The genes are TRBV5-4 and TRBJ1-1, with TRBD1 as a possible D gene (6 bases). Germline V gives CDR1 SGHNT, CDR2 YYREEE (reference sequence). This CDR3 region has 12 residues. V was clipped by 1 base and J by 10 bases, with 11 bases between them. As DNA, the CDR3 is TGTGCCAGCAGCTTGCCAGGGACACCAGCTTTCTTT. Its protein is CASSLPGTPAFF.

V usage is TRBV10-3 and J usage is TRBJ1-1, with TRBD1 matching 8 bases. Germline CDR1 ENHRY, CDR2 SYGVKD. J lost 4 bases, V lost 11 bases, and 9 bases had no gene match. The CDR3 covers 13 residues. CDR3 bases: TGTGCCTGCACCACAGGGGGAGTCACTGAAGCTTTCTTT. This codes for CACTTGGVTEAFF.

This chain uses TRBV6-1 with TRBJ1-6, with D hard to call. The germline V gene has CDR1 MNHNS and CDR2 SASEGT. The V and J ends lost 0 bases and 5 bases respectively, with 8 bases between them. The CDR3 has 15 residues. The CDR3 region has the DNA TGTGCCAGCAGTGAAGCGCTGGCCCATAATTCACCCCTCCACTTT. Translating it yields CASSEALAHNSPLHF.

The chain uses TRBV7-5 and TRBJ1-1; TRBD1 was called by the table and not checked on the DNA. TRBV7-5 is noted as a pseudogene. The CDR3 runs 16 residues. CDR3 in DNA: TGTGCCAGAAGCTTAGACAGGGGGCTCGACGACACTGAAGCTTTCTTT. It is translated as CARSLDRGLDDTEAFF.

The chain employs TRBV19 and TRBJ2-7, with TRBD2 as a possible D gene (6 bases). The CDR3 is 13 amino acids. Germline assignment: CDR1 LNHDA and CDR2 SQIVND (reference sequence). V lost 6 bases and J lost 6, with 15 bases in between. The CDR3 region is CASRLRLEGEQYF. For the CDR3, the DNA is TGTGCCAGTAGATTACGGTTGGAGGGCGAGCAGTACTTC.

The rearrangement links TRBV30 to TRBJ1-2; the match to TRBD1 covers 8 bases. This CDR3 has 14 residues. Trimming cost V 4 bases and J 4 bases; bases outside gene matches: 8. From germline, CDR1 is GTSNPN and CDR2 SVGIG (reference sequence). This CDR3 reads CAWTIGQGVYGYTF. The CDR3 coding sequence is TGTGCCTGGACCATAGGACAGGGCGTCTATGGCTACACCTTC. Variable domain in full (rest from reference TRBV30 and TRBJ1-2): SQTIHQWPATLVQPVGSPLSLECTVEGTSNPNLYWYRQAAGRGLQLLFYSVGIGQISSEVPQNLSASRPQDRQFILSSKKLLLSDSGFYLCAWTIGQGVYGYTFGSGTRLTVV.

This CDR3 is CASSTRDRESGYTF. As DNA, the CDR3 is TGTGCCAGCAGCACGCGGGACAGGGAGAGCGGCTACACCTTC. The genes are TRBV5-4 and TRBJ1-2; 9 positions match TRBD1. The CDR3 contains 14 residues. V shed 4 bases and J 8 bases; nucleotides not matched to a gene: 9. CDR1 is SGHNT, CDR2 YYREEE, per germline (reference sequence). The full variable domain, rest sourced from reference TRBV5-4 and TRBJ1-2, is ETGVTQSPTHLIKTRGQQVTLRCSSQSGHNTVSWYQQALGQGPQFIFQYYREEENGRGNFPPRFSGLQFPNYSSELNVNALELDDSALYLCASSTRDRESGYTFGSGTRLTVV.

This chain connects TRBV9 to TRBJ1-3, with 7 bases identical to TRBD1. This CDR3 region has 16 residues. The germline V gene has CDR1 SGDLS and CDR2 YYNGEE. V lost 0 bases to trimming and J lost 3 bases; unmatched junction nucleotides: 6. In DNA, the CDR3 is TGTGCCAGCAGCGTAGGGGGACAGCGGAGTGGAAACACCATATATTTT. Its protein product is CASSVGGQRSGNTIYF.

The rearrangement uses TRBV5-6 and TRBJ1-6; 8 bases are shared with TRBD1. Germline V gives CDR1 SGHDT, CDR2 YYEEEE. This CDR3 contains 16 residues. V was clipped by 4 bases and J by 8 bases; unmatched bases: 11. The CDR3 DNA sequence: TGTGCCAGCAGCGGAGGGACAGGCGACGGGGATTCACCCCTCCACTTT. Residues: CASSGGTGDGDSPLHF.

This clone came up a few times. The V gene is TRBV7-8, the J gene TRBJ1-5; 11 positions match TRBD1. Germline V CDR1 and CDR2: SGHVS, FQNEAQ. This CDR3 has 16 amino acids. The ends lost 3 bases at V and 2 bases at J; junction bases unmatched: 3. The CDR3 bases are TGTGCCAGCAGCTTGGACAGGGGGCTAGGCAATCAGCCCCAGCATTTT. Protein: CASSLDRGLGNQPQHF.

The chain has TRBV23-1 and TRBJ1-1; TRBD1 matches 7 bases. TRBV23-1 falls under the ORF class, with uncertain function. This CDR3 has 16 amino acids. V dropped 1 base and J dropped 5; count of bases not matched to a gene: 10. The CDR3 here is CASSQYPAGQRTEAFF. The CDR3 DNA sequence: TGCGCCAGCAGTCAATACCCCGCGGGACAGAGGACTGAAGCTTTCTTT.

The rearrangement joins TRBV7-2 to TRBJ2-2; 9 bases fit TRBD2. The CDR3 loop spans 17 amino acids. CDR1 and CDR2 from the germline V gene are SGHTA and FQGNSA. With V trimmed by 6 bases and J by 1 base, 9 bases remained unmatched. The CDR3 reads CASRPTSGRRNTGELFF. CDR3 nucleotide sequence: TGTGCCAGCAGGCCTACTAGCGGGCGTCGGAACACCGGGGAGCTGTTTTTT.

The chain uses TRBV19 and TRBJ1-6, with D possibly TRBD1 on 6 matching bases. With 7 bases removed from V and 4 bases from J, the gap between germline ends came to 11 bases. The CDR3 extends over 14 amino acids. Germline V CDR1 and CDR2: LNHDA, SQIVND (reference sequence). The CDR3 reads CASTQTGYNSPLHF. Written as DNA, the CDR3 is TGTGCCAGTACCCAGACAGGTTATAATTCACCCCTCCACTTT.

The V call is TRBV3-1 (or the pseudogene TRBV3-2), the J call TRBJ2-1, with a weak D call TRBD2 (5 bases). V was trimmed by 3 bases and J by 3 bases, leaving 15 bases between them. This CDR3 is 16 amino acids long. Germline V gene data show CDR1 as LGHDT and CDR2 as YNNKEL (reference sequence). The CDR3 coding sequence is TGTGCCAGCAGCCAGGTAGCGCCCGGAGGCTACAATGAGCAGTTCTTC. Its protein product is CASSQVAPGGYNEQFF.

The rearrangement links TRBV19 to TRBJ1-3, with D hard to call. Trimming left V 8 bases short and J 4 bases short, with 9 bases between. The CDR3 is 12 amino acids. Germline V lookup: CDR1 LNHDA, CDR2 SQIVND (reference sequence). CDR3 sequence reads: CASGVSGNTIYF. The CDR3 DNA reads as TGTGCCAGTGGAGTCTCAGGAAACACCATATATTTT.

The genes are TRBV29-1 and TRBJ2-7; TRBD1 might be the D (5 bases). This CDR3 has 10 amino acids. Trimming took off 5 bases at V and 4 bases at J, with 6 bases between the two ends. The germline V gene has CDR1 SQVTM and CDR2 ANQGSEA. The CDR3 DNA is TGCAGCGTTCAGGGTTACGAGCAGTACTTC. As protein: CSVQGYEQYF.

The V call is TRBV9, the J call TRBJ2-3; TRBD2 aligns across 9 bases. V shed 0 bases, J shed 2 bases, and the junction held 4 bases outside the gene matches. The CDR3 contains 16 residues. CDR1 SGDLS and CDR2 YYNGEE come from the germline V gene. In nucleotides, the CDR3 is TGTGCCAGCAGCGTAGGGCTAGCGGGGTTCACAGATACGCAGTATTTT. Its protein product is CASSVGLAGFTDTQYF.

CDR3 bases: TGTGCCATCAGTGAGGTGACTAGCGGGGTTAGCACAGATACGCAGTATTTT. Its translation is CAISEVTSGVSTDTQYF. The chain combines TRBV10-3 with TRBJ2-3, with TRBD2 matching over 11 bases. Germline lookup yields CDR1 ENHRY and CDR2 SYGVKD. The V and J ends lost 2 bases and 0 bases, in that order; junction bases with no gene match: 4. There are 17 residues in the CDR3.

V gene TRBV7-6 combines with J gene TRBJ2-1, with D perhaps TRBD2 (7 bases). Germline V gene sequence: CDR1 SGHVS, CDR2 FNYEAQ. V was cut by 7 bases and J by 8 bases, with 21 bases left in between. This CDR3 is built from 15 residues. The CDR3 here is CASTYEGGDSDEQFF. CDR3 DNA sequence: TGTGCCAGCACCTACGAGGGGGGGGATAGCGATGAGCAGTTCTTC.